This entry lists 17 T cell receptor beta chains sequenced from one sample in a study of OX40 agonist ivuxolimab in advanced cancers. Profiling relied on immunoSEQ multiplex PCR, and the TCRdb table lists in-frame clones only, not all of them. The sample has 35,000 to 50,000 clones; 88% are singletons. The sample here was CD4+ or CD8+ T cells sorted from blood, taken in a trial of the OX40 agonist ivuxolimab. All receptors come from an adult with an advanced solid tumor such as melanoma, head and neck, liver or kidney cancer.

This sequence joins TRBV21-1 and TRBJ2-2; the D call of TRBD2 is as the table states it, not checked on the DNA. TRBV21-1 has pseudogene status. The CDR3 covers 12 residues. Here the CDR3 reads CASTTSPGELFF. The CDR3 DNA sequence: TGTGCCAGCACGACTAGCCCCGGGGAGCTGTTTTTT.

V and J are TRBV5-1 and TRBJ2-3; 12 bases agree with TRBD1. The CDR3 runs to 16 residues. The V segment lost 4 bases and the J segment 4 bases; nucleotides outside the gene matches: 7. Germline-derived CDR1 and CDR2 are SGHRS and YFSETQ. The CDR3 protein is CASSLGTGGWADTQYF. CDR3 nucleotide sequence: TGCGCCAGCAGCCTTGGGACAGGGGGCTGGGCAGATACGCAGTATTTT. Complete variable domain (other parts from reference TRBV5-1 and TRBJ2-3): KAGVTQTPRYLIKTRGQQVTLSCSPISGHRSVSWYQQTPGQGLQFLFEYFSETQRNKGNFPGRFSGRQFSNSRSEMNVSTLELGDSALYLCASSLGTGGWADTQYFGPGTRLTVL.

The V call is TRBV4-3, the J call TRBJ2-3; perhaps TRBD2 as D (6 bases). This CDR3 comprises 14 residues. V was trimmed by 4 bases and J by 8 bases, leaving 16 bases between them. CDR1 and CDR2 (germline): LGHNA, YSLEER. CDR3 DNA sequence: TGCGCCAGCAGCCCGACTAGGGCTCTGAGTACGCAGTATTTT. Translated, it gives CASSPTRALSTQYF.

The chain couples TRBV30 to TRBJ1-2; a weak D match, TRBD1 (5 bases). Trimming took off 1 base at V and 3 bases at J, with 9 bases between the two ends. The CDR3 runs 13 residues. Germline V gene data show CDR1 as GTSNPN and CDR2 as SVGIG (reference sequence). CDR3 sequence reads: CAWSGDGHYGYTF. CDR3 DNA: TGTGCCTGGAGTGGGGACGGACACTATGGCTACACCTTC.

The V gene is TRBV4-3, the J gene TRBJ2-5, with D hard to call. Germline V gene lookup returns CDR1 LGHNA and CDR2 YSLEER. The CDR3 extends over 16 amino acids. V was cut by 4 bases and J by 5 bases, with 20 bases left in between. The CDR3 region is CASSPAPSLYAETQYF. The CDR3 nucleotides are TGCGCCAGCAGCCCCGCTCCCTCGCTTTACGCGGAGACCCAGTACTTC.

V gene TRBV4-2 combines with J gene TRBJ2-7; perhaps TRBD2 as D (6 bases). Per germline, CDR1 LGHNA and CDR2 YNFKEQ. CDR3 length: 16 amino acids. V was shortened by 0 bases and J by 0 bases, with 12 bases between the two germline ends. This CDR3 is CASSQDLAQSSYEQYF. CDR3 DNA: TGTGCCAGCAGCCAAGATCTAGCGCAGAGCTCCTACGAGCAGTACTTC.

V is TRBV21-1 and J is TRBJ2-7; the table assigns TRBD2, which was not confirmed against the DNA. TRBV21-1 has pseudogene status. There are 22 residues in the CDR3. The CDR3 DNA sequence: TGTGCCAGCAGCAAAATGAAGACGGGACAGGGGGTAGCTAGCGGGAGATTCTACGAGCAGTACTTC. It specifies CASSKMKTGQGVASGRFYEQYF.

The CDR3 DNA reads as TGTGCCAGCAGCGCCCAGAACCCACCCCACTACGAGCAGTACTTC. Amino acids: CASSAQNPPHYEQYF. This chain connects TRBV7-2 to TRBJ2-7; unclear D gene. This CDR3 spans 15 amino acids. V lost 5 bases and J lost 3, with 17 bases in between. Germline V CDR1 and CDR2: SGHTA, FQGNSA.

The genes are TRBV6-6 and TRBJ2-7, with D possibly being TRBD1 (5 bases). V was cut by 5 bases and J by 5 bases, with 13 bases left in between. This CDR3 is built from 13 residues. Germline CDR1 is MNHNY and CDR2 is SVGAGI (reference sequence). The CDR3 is CASSPPGLNEQYF. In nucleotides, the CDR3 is TGTGCCAGCAGTCCCCCAGGGTTAAACGAGCAGTACTTC.

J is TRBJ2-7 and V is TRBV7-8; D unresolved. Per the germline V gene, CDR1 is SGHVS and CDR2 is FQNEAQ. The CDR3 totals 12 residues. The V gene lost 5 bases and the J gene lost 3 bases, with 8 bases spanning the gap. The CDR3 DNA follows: TGTGCCAGCAGCCGTCTTAACTACGAGCAGTACTTC. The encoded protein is CASSRLNYEQYF.

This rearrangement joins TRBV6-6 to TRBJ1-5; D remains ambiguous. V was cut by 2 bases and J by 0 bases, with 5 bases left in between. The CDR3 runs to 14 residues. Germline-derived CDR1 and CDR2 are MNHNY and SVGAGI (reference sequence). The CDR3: CASSYGDSNQPQHF. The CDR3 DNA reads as TGTGCCAGCAGTTACGGAGATAGCAATCAGCCCCAGCATTTT.

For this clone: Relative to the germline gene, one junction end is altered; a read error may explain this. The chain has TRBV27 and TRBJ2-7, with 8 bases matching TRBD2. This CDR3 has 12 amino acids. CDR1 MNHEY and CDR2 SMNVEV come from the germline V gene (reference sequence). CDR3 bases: TGCACAAGAGATAGCGGGAATGGCGAGCAGTACTTC. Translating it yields CTRDSGNGEQYF.

The CDR3 bases are TGTGCCAGCAGTACCGGGACATCCAGCAAGTACTTC. It codes for CASSTGTSSKYF. The chain uses TRBV2 and TRBJ2-7; possible D gene TRBD1, 6 bases. CDR1 and CDR2 (germline): SNHLY, FYNNEI. V dropped 5 bases and J dropped 11 bases, with 16 bases sitting between them. CDR3 length: 12 residues.

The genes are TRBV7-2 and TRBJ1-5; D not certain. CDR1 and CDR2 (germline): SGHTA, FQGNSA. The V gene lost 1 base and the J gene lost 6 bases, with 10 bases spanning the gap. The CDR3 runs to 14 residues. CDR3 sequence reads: CASSLVAEGQPQHF. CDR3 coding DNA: TGTGCCAGCAGCTTAGTGGCAGAGGGTCAGCCCCAGCATTTT.

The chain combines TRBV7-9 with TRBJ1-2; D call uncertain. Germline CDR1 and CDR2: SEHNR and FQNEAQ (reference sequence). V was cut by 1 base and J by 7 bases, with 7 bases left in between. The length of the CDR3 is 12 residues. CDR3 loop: CASSLGEGGYTF. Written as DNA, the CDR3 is TGTGCCAGCAGCTTAGGGGAGGGTGGCTACACCTTC.

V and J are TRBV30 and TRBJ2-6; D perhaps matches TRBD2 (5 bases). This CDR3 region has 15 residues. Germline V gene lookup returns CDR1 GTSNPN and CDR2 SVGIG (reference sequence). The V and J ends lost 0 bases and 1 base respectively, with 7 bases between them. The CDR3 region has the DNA TGTGCCTGGAGTGTAGGCGGGTCTGGGGCCAACGTCCTGACTTTC. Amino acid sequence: CAWSVGGSGANVLTF.

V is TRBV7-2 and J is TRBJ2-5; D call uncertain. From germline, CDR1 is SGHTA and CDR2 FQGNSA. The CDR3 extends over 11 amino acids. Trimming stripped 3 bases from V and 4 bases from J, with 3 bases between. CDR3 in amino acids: CASSFRETQYF. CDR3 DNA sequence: TGTGCCAGCAGCTTTCGAGAGACCCAGTACTTC.